The entry below describes one T cell receptor beta chain. These data are taken from a study of CD8+ T cells in alopecia areata. Treatment indicated: oral pan-JAK inhibitor, 5-10 mg twice daily. Isolated RNA was reverse transcribed into cDNA used as the sequencing template. Profiled with immunoSEQ multiplex PCR; TCRdb holds only in-frame clones, not every one. The sample consists of 120,000 to 150,000 clones, roughly 86% of them appearing once. The CDR3 contains 13 residues. Germline assignment: CDR1 SQVTM and CDR2 ANQGSEA. V lost 5 bases and J lost 2, with 11 bases in between. The source of this sequence is a human donor with alopecia areata. This chain joins TRBV29-1 and TRBJ2-3; no firm D call. The sample consisted of CD8+ T cells sorted from blood, taken at week 4, from a patient treated with tofacitinib. The CDR3 loop is CSVPQPNTDTQYF. The CDR3, as DNA: TGCAGCGTTCCCCAGCCCAACACAGATACGCAGTATTTT.